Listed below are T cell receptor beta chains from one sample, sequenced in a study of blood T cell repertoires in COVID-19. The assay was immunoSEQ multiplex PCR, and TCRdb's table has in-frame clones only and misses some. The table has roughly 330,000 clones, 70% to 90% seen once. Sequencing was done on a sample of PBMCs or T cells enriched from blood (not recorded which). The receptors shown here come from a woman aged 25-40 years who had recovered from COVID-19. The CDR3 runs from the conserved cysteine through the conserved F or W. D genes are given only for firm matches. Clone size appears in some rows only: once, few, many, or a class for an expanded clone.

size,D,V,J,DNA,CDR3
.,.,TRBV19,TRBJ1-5,TGTGCCAGTAGTATCGGAGCCCATAGCAATCAGCCCCAGCATTTT,CASSIGAHSNQPQHF
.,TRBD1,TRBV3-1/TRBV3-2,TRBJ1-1,TGTGCCAGCAGCCAAAGAGGGACAGGGACGAACACTGAAGCTTTCTTT,CASSQRGTGTNTEAFF
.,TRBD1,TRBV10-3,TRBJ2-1,TGTGCCATCAGTGAGCCGCCCCCGGGACAGGCCTACAATGAGCAGTTCTTC,CAISEPPPGQAYNEQFF
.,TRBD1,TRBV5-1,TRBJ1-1,TGCGCCAGCAGCCCAGGGGGCGCGTCTGAAGCTTTCTTT,CASSPGGASEAFF
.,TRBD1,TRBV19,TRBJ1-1,TGTGCCAGTAGTATAGATGGGACAGGGGGATCAAGAAGCACTGAAGCTTTCTTT,CASSIDGTGGSRSTEAFF
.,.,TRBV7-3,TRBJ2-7,TGTGCCAGCAGCTCGCGAGGGGGGGCTTCCTACGAGCAGTACTTC,CASSSRGGASYEQYF
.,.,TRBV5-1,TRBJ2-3,TGCGCCAGCAGCCCTGGGGCACAAAACCCCACAGATACGCAGTATTTT,CASSPGAQNPTDTQYF
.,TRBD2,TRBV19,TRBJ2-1,TGTGCCAGTAGTGCCTTAGCGGGGGTCGCTAACAATGAGCAGTTCTTC,CASSALAGVANNEQFF
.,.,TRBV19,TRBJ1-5,TGTGCCAGTAGTATCGACAGGTCCTCTCAGCCCCAGCATTTT,CASSIDRSSQPQHF
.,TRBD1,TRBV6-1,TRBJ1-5,TGTGCCAGCAGTGCAACTCAGGGGGGCGGTAGCAATCAGCCCCAGCATTTT,CASSATQGGGSNQPQHF
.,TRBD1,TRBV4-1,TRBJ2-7,TGCGCCAGCAGCCACCCCGGGACAGCCTACGAGCAGTACTTC,CASSHPGTAYEQYF
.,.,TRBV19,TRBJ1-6,TGTGCCAGTAGTATTTTGGCAGATAATTCACCCCTCCACTTT,CASSILADNSPLHF
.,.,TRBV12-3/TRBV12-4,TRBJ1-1,TGTGCCAGCAGCCAGTTGCCTAGCCGTGAAGCTTTCTTT,CASSQLPSREAFF
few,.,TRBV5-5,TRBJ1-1,TGTGCCAGCAGTACGGACCGGGGGACGTCTAGCACTGAAGCTTTCTTT,CASSTDRGTSSTEAFF